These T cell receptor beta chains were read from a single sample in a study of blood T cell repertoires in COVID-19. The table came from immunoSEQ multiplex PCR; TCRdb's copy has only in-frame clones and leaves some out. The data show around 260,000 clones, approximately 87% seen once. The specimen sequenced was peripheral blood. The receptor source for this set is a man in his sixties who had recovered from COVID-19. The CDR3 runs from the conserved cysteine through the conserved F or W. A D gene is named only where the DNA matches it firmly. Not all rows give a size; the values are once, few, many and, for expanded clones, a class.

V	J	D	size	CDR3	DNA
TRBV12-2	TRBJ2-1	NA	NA	CASRSTPKGTFNEQFF	TGTGCAAGTCGCTCTACGCCGAAAGGGACTTTCAATGAGCAGTTCTTC
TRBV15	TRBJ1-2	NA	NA	CATSRDMGDITSYTF	TGTGCCACCAGCAGAGATATGGGGGACATTACCAGCTACACCTTC
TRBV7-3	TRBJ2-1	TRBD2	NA	CASSPRLAGGPEAYNEQFF	TGTGCCAGCAGCCCACGACTAGCGGGGGGGCCAGAGGCCTACAATGAGCAGTTCTTC
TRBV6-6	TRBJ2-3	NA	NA	CASSSPGGTDTQYF	TGTGCCTCCTCCTCCCCCGGGGGCACAGATACGCAGTATTTT
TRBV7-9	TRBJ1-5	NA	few	CASSFRDQPQHF	TGTGCCAGCAGCTTCAGGGATCAGCCCCAGCATTTT
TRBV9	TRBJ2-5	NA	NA	CASSVDTGGQETQYF	TGTGCCAGCAGCGTAGATACGGGTGGTCAAGAGACCCAGTACTTC
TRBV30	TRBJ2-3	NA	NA	CAWSARRIDTQYF	TGTGCCTGGAGTGCTAGACGGATAGATACGCAGTATTTT
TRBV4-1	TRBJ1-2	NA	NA	CASSQPGTFGGYTF	TGCGCCAGCAGCCAACCTGGGACATTTGGTGGCTACACCTTC
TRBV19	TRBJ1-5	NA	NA	CAKKGQFGGNQPQHF	TGTGCCAAAAAAGGGCAATTCGGGGGCAATCAGCCCCAGCATTTT
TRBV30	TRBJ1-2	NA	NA	CAWSASRDGGYTF	TGTGCCTGGAGTGCGAGCAGGGATGGCGGCTACACCTTC
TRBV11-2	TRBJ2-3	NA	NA	CASSQFGYGTQYF	TGTGCCAGCAGCCAATTTGGTTACGGTACGCAGTATTTT
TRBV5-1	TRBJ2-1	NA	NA	CASSLELSSYNEQFF	TGCGCCAGCAGCTTGGAACTATCCTCCTACAATGAGCAGTTCTTC
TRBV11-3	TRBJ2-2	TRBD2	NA	CASSLGAGGSTGELFF	TGTGCCAGCAGCTTAGGTGCGGGAGGGTCAACGGGGGAGCTGTTTTTT
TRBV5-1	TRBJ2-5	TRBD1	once	CASSRIDRGETQYF	TGCGCCAGCAGCCGAATTGACAGGGGAGAGACCCAGTACTTC
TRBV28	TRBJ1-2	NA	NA	CASTTKPVAAHGYTF	TGTGCCAGCACCACTAAACCGGTGGCCGCACATGGCTACACCTTC
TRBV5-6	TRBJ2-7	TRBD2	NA	CASSEASGSRNEQYF	TGTGCCAGCAGCGAGGCTAGCGGGAGTAGGAACGAGCAGTACTTC
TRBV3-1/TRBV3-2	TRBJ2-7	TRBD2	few	CASGRDYEQYF	TGTGCCAGCGGGAGGGACTACGAGCAGTACTTC
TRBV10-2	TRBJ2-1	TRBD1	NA	CASSGAAGQGGNEQFF	TGCGCCAGCAGCGGGGCGGCGGGACAGGGGGGTAATGAGCAGTTCTTC
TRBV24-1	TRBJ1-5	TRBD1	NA	CATSDSLGQGNQPQHF	TGTGCCACCAGTGATTCGCTTGGACAGGGCAATCAGCCCCAGCATTTT
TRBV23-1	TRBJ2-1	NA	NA	CASRPFGRDVYNEQFF	TGCGCCAGCAGACCTTTTGGGCGGGACGTTTACAATGAGCAGTTCTTC
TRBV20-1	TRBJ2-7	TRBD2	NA	CSASREAPSYEQYF	TGCAGTGCTAGTCGGGAGGCCCCCTCCTACGAGCAGTACTTC
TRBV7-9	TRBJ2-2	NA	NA	CASSLGGKTGELFF	TGTGCCAGCAGCTTAGGAGGGAAAACCGGGGAGCTGTTTTTT